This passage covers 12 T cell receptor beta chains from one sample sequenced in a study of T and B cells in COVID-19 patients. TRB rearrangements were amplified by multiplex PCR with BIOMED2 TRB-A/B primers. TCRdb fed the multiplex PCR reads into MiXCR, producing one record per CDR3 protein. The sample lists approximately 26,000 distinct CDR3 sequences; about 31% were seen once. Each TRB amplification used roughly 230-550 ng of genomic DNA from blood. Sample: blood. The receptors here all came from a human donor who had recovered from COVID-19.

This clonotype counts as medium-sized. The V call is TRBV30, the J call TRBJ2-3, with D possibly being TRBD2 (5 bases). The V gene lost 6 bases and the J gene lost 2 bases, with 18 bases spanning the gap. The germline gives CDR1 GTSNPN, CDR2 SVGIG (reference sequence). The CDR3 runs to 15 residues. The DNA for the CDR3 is TGTGCCTGCCTTCGTGCGGACTGGACCACAGATACGCAGTATTTT. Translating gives CACLRADWTTDTQYF.

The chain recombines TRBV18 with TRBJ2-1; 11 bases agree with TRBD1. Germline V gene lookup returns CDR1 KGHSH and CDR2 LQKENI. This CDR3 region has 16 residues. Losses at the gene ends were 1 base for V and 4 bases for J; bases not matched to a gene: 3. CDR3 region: CASSPQGTGGYNEQFF. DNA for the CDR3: TGTGCCAGCTCACCACAGGGGACAGGGGGTTACAATGAGCAGTTCTTC.

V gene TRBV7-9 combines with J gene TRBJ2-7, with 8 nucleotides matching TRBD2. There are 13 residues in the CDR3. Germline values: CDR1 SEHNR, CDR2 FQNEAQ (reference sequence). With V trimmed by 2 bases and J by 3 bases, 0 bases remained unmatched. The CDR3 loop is CASSLTSGYEQYF. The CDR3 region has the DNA TGTGCCAGCAGCTTAACTAGCGGCTACGAGCAGTACTTC.

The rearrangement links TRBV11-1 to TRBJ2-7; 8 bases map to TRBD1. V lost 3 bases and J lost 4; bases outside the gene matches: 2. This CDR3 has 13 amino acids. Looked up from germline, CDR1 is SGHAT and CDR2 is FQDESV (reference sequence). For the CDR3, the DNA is TGTGCCAGCAGCTTTACAGGGGGGTACGAGCAGTACTTC. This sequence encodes CASSFTGGYEQYF.

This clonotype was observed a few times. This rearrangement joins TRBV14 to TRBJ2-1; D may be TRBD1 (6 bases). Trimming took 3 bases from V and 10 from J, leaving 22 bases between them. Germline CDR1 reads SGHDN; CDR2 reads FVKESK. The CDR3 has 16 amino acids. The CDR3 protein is CASSHPRQGSSREQFF. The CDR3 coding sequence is TGTGCCAGCAGCCACCCGCGGCAGGGGTCTTCTCGGGAGCAGTTCTTC.

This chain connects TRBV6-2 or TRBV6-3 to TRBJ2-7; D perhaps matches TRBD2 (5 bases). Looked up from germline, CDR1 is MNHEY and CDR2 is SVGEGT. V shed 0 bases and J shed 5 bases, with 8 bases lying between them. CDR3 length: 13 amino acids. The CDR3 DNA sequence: TGTGCCAGCAGTTACTCTGAGGGCCACGAGCAGTACTTC. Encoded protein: CASSYSEGHEQYF.

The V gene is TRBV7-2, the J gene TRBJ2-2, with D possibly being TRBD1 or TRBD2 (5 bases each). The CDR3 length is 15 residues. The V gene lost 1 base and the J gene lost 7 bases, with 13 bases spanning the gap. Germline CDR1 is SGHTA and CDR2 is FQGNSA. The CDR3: CASSLVGPANGELFF. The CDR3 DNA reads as TGTGCCAGCAGCTTAGTGGGACCCGCTAACGGGGAGCTGTTTTTT.

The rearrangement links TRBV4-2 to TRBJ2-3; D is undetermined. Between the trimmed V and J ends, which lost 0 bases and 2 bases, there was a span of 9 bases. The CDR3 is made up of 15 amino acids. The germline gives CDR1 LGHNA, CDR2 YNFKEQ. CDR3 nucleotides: TGTGCCAGCAGCCAAGAACCGCAGGCCACAGATACGCAGTATTTT. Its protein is CASSQEPQATDTQYF.

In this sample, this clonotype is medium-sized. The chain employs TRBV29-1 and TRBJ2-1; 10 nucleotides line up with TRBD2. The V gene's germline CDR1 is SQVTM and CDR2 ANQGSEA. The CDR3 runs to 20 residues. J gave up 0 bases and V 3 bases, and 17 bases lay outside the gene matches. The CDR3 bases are TGCAGCGTTGACCTGGGCCGGGGACTAGCGTTGCCCCGCTCCTACAATGAGCAGTTCTTC. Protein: CSVDLGRGLALPRSYNEQFF.

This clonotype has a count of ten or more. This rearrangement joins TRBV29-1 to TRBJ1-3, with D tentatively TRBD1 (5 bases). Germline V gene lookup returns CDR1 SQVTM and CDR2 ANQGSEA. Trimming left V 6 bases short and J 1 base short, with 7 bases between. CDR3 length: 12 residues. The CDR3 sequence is CSVGVSGNTIYF. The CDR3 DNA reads TGCAGCGTGGGGGTTTCTGGAAACACCATATATTTT. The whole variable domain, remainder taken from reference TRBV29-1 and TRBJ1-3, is SAVISQKPSRDICQRGTSLTIQCQVDSQVTMMFWYRQQPGQSLTLIATANQGSEATYESGFVIDKFPISRPNLTFSTLTVSNMSPEDSSIYLCSVGVSGNTIYFGEGSWLTVV.

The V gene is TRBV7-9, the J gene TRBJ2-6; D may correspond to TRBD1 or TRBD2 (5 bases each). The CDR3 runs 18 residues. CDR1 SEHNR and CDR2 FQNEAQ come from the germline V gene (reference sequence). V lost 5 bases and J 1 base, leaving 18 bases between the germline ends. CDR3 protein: CASSQPGTAPSGANVLTF. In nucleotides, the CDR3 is TGTGCCAGCAGCCAACCCGGGACGGCCCCATCTGGGGCCAACGTCCTGACTTTC.

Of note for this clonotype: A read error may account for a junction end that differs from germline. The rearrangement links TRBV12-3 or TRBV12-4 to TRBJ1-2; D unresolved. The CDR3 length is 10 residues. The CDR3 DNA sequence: TGTGCCAGCCTAGGTGTGGTCTTGGCCTTC. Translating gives CASLGVVLAF.